A single sample gave rise to the 16 T cell receptor beta chains below, sequenced in a study of OX40 agonist ivuxolimab in advanced cancers. Measured with immunoSEQ multiplex PCR; TCRdb has only the in-frame clones, and not every one. The table lists nearly 20,000 clones, around four fifths of them singletons. The sequencing here drew on CD4+ or CD8+ T cells sorted from blood, taken in a trial of the OX40 agonist ivuxolimab. These receptor sequences come from an adult with an advanced solid tumor such as melanoma, head and neck, liver or kidney cancer.

The chain has TRBV29-1 and TRBJ1-2, with no clear D. There are 14 residues in the CDR3. V gave up 6 bases and J gave up 1 base, with 15 bases separating them. From germline, CDR1 is SQVTM and CDR2 ANQGSEA. The CDR3 spells CSVDISRSNYGYTF. As DNA, the CDR3 is TGCAGCGTCGATATCTCAAGGAGTAACTATGGCTACACCTTC.

The chain recombines TRBV7-9 with TRBJ2-1; the D gene could be TRBD1 or TRBD2 (5 bases each). Between the trimmed V and J ends, which lost 1 base and 5 bases, there was a span of 15 bases. Germline loops: CDR1 SEHNR, CDR2 FQNEAQ (reference sequence). The CDR3 covers 16 residues. CDR3 sequence (DNA): TGTGCCAGCAGCTTAGTGTCCGGGGCGCCAGACAATGAGCAGTTCTTC. This gives the protein CASSLVSGAPDNEQFF.

The genes are TRBV9 and TRBJ2-1; 9 nucleotides line up with TRBD2. The CDR3 contains 18 residues. Germline CDR1 is SGDLS and CDR2 is YYNGEE. The junction had 14 bases not matched to a gene; V was cut back by 0 bases and J by 7 bases. CDR3 DNA sequence: TGTGCCAGCAGCGTAGGAAGACGGAGGACTAGCGTGGCAAATGAGCAGTTCTTC. This codes for CASSVGRRRTSVANEQFF.

The J gene is TRBJ2-3, the V gene TRBV27; D not certain. There are 16 residues in the CDR3. The V end was cut by 2 bases, the J end by 0 bases, with 12 bases between. Germline CDR1 MNHEY, CDR2 SMNVEV (reference sequence). CDR3: CASSLGNAPSTDTQYF. The CDR3 bases are TGTGCCAGCAGTTTAGGGAACGCTCCTAGCACAGATACGCAGTATTTT.

The CDR3 DNA sequence: TGTGCCAGCAGTTTAGGGTACCGGGGGGTCGGAGCTTTCTTT. Amino acids: CASSLGYRGVGAFF. This chain links TRBV28 with TRBJ1-1; D is perhaps TRBD1 (5 bases). This CDR3 region has 14 residues. The V end was cut by 2 bases, the J end by 10 bases, with 17 bases between. The germline CDR1 and CDR2 sequences are MDHEN and SYDVKM.

This clone occurred once. It may be a read error: a sequence one base away is much more abundant. This sample includes further DNA sequences coding for the same CDR3. The chain carries TRBV6-1 and TRBJ2-3; 12 bases agree with TRBD2. The CDR3 length is 15 residues. From germline, CDR1 is MNHNS and CDR2 SASEGT. V was pared by 2 bases and J by 4 bases, with 1 base of the junction left unmatched. The CDR3 region is CASSELAGGPDTQYF. The CDR3 DNA sequence: TGTGCCAGCAGTGAACTAGCGGGAGGGCCAGATACGCAGTATTTT.

This chain connects TRBV7-6 to TRBJ2-7, with TRBD1 identical over 9 bases. The germline V gene encodes CDR1 SGHVS and CDR2 FNYEAQ. This CDR3 contains 15 residues. Losses at the gene ends were 3 bases for V and 5 bases for J; bases not matched to a gene: 8. This chain's CDR3 is CASSFLDRGTDEQYF. DNA of the CDR3: TGTGCCAGCAGCTTTCTGGACAGGGGAACAGACGAGCAGTACTTC.

This rearrangement joins TRBV5-1 to TRBJ1-4; D perhaps matches TRBD1 (5 bases). Germline V gene lookup returns CDR1 SGHRS and CDR2 YFSETQ. Trimming removed 0 bases at V and 0 bases at J, with 6 bases between. The CDR3 is 15 residues long. The CDR3 protein is CASSLEGATNEKLFF. The CDR3 DNA follows: TGCGCCAGCAGCTTGGAAGGGGCAACTAATGAAAAACTGTTTTTT. The entire variable domain, with the rest obtained from reference TRBV5-1 and TRBJ1-4, is as follows: KAGVTQTPRYLIKTRGQQVTLSCSPISGHRSVSWYQQTPGQGLQFLFEYFSETQRNKGNFPGRFSGRQFSNSRSEMNVSTLELGDSALYLCASSLEGATNEKLFFGSGTQLSVL.

The chain combines TRBV9 with TRBJ2-5, with a tentative D call TRBD2 (6 bases). Germline lookup yields CDR1 SGDLS and CDR2 YYNGEE. Deletions cut 3 bases from V and 5 bases from J, with 20 bases between. The CDR3 is 16 residues long. CDR3 loop: CASSGGRRSGGETQYF. CDR3 DNA: TGTGCCAGCAGCGGTGGAAGGCGCAGTGGGGGGGAGACCCAGTACTTC.

The chain links TRBV9 to TRBJ1-4; D is perhaps TRBD1 (6 bases). V lost 4 bases, J lost 5 bases, and 18 bases lay in between. The CDR3 is 16 residues long. Germline loops: CDR1 SGDLS, CDR2 YYNGEE. The CDR3 sequence is CASSPTLTGLNEKLFF. The CDR3 DNA is TGTGCCAGCAGCCCTACCTTGACAGGTCTGAATGAAAAACTGTTTTTT.

The chain joins TRBV7-9 to TRBJ2-2, with 13 positions matching TRBD2. The length of the CDR3 is 15 residues. In germline, CDR1 is SEHNR, CDR2 FQNEAQ (reference sequence). V gave up 5 bases and J gave up 6 bases; unmatched junction bases: 3. The CDR3 sequence: CASSTTSGRAGELFF. The CDR3 DNA reads as TGTGCCAGCAGCACTACTAGCGGGAGGGCCGGGGAGCTGTTTTTT.

J is TRBJ2-1 and V is TRBV18; 10 bases fit TRBD2. Per the germline V gene, CDR1 is KGHSH and CDR2 is LQKENI. The CDR3 is 16 amino acids. Trimming cost V 3 bases and J 5 bases; bases outside gene matches: 7. The CDR3 reads CASSPALAGDDNEQFF. CDR3 DNA: TGTGCCAGCTCACCCGCTCTAGCGGGAGACGACAATGAGCAGTTCTTC. Looking up the rest from reference TRBV18 and TRBJ2-1 gives the full variable domain: NAGVMQNPRHLVRRRGQEARLRCSPMKGHSHVYWYRQLPEEGLKFMVYLQKENIIDESGMPKERFSAEFPKEGPSILRIQQVVRGDSAAYFCASSPALAGDDNEQFFGPGTRLTVL.

This chain uses TRBV7-2 with TRBJ1-6; D possibly corresponds to TRBD1 (6 bases). CDR1 SGHTA and CDR2 FQGNSA come from the germline V gene. The CDR3 length is 15 residues. V lost 1 base and J 6 bases, leaving 10 bases between the germline ends. This CDR3 is CASSLVQGSNSPLHF. In DNA, the CDR3 is TGTGCCAGCAGCTTAGTTCAGGGGTCTAATTCACCCCTCCACTTT.

V and J are TRBV10-3 and TRBJ2-7; D is possibly TRBD2 (5 bases). The CDR3 totals 14 residues. Germline CDR1 and CDR2: ENHRY and SYGVKD. Between the trimmed V and J ends, which lost 9 bases and 1 base, there was a span of 16 bases. CDR3 nucleotides: TGTGCCATTGGAGTTGCCGGGGTGTCCTACGAGCAGTACTTC. It yields the protein CAIGVAGVSYEQYF.

The CDR3 DNA reads TGTGCCATCAGCGGGTCCCAAAATCAGCCCCAGCATTTT. Translated: CAISGSQNQPQHF. This chain uses TRBV6-1 with TRBJ1-5; D gene uncertain. V was pared by 10 bases and J by 4 bases, with 14 bases between. This CDR3 has 13 amino acids. The V gene's germline CDR1 is MNHNS and CDR2 SASEGT.

V is TRBV4-2 and J is TRBJ1-1; possibly TRBD1 for D (5 bases). CDR1 and CDR2 (germline): LGHNA, YNFKEQ. V was cut by 1 base and J by 3 bases, with 6 bases left in between. CDR3 length: 13 amino acids. CDR3 amino acids: CASSQAGDTEAFF. The CDR3 DNA reads as TGTGCCAGCAGCCAAGCGGGGGACACTGAAGCTTTCTTT.